This entry lists 29 T cell receptor beta chains sequenced from one sample in a study of identical twins. TCRdb itself ran the 5' RACE reads through MiXCR, one entry per CDR3 protein. The repertoire holds about 890,000 distinct CDR3 sequences, with 10% to 15% as singletons. The sample was also linked to a second study, of yellow fever vaccine responses in identical twins.

Material: PBMCs. These receptors all stem from a young woman in good health.

There are a few counts of this clonotype. This chain uses TRBV7-8 with TRBJ2-7, with TRBD2 identical over 13 bases. The CDR3 totals 15 residues. Germline V CDR1 and CDR2: SGHVS, FQNEAQ. Trimming removed 2 bases from V and 5 bases from J; junction bases left unmatched: 3. CDR3 sequence (DNA): TGTGCCAGCAGCTTATGGACTAGCGGGAGAAACGAGCAGTACTTC. This codes for CASSLWTSGRNEQYF.

This clonotype was observed at least ten times. V and J are TRBV28 and TRBJ2-5; D is uncertain. V was trimmed by 3 bases and J by 1 base, leaving 3 bases between them. The CDR3 covers 12 residues. Germline V gene lookup returns CDR1 MDHEN and CDR2 SYDVKM. DNA of the CDR3: TGTGCCAGCAGTTTTACCCAAGAGACCCAGTACTTC. The encoded protein is CASSFTQETQYF.

J is TRBJ2-1 and V is TRBV6-5; 7 bases are a match to TRBD2. This CDR3 is 16 amino acids long. V was pared by 0 bases and J by 7 bases, with 9 bases of the junction left unmatched. The V gene's germline CDR1 is MNHEY and CDR2 SVGAGI. CDR3 sequence: CASSYSIASGHNEQFF. The CDR3 bases are TGTGCCAGCAGTTACTCGATTGCTAGCGGACATAATGAGCAGTTCTTC.

Only a few counts were recorded for this clonotype. The chain links TRBV19 to TRBJ2-1, with a possible D match to TRBD1 (5 bases). There are 14 residues in the CDR3. Germline CDR1 LNHDA, CDR2 SQIVND (reference sequence). The germline V and J ends were trimmed by 6 bases and 6 bases, with 15 bases remaining between them. Here the CDR3 DNA reads TGTGCCAGTAGGAAGCCCAAAGACAGCAATGAGCAGTTCTTC. It translates to CASRKPKDSNEQFF. Combining the CDR3 with reference TRBV19 and TRBJ2-1 gives the whole variable domain DGGITQSPKYLFRKEGQNVTLSCEQNLNHDAMYWYRQDPGQGLRLIYYSQIVNDFQKGDIAEGYSVSREKKESFPLTVTSAQKNPTAFYLCASRKPKDSNEQFFGPGTRLTVL.

This clonotype was seen a handful of times. This CDR3 reads CASSHGLAGAGDTQYF. CDR3 bases: TGCGCCAGCAGCCACGGACTAGCGGGGGCGGGAGATACGCAGTATTTT. The V gene is TRBV4-1, the J gene TRBJ2-3; TRBD2 matches 13 bases. This CDR3 is 16 amino acids long. CDR1 is MGHRA and CDR2 is YSYEKL in the germline V gene. Trimming removed 3 bases from V and 5 bases from J; junction bases left unmatched: 5.

In its sample, this clonotype was seen a few times. The chain joins TRBV20-1 to TRBJ2-4; tentative D call: TRBD2 (6 bases). Germline-derived CDR1 and CDR2 are DFQATT and SNEGSKA (reference sequence). Trimming left V 5 bases short and J 8 bases short, with 13 bases between. This CDR3 comprises 12 residues. The CDR3 reads CSASEGTDIQYF. The DNA for the CDR3 is TGCAGTGCTTCGGAGGGAACGGACATTCAGTACTTC.

This clonotype was counted a few times. The chain combines TRBV5-1 with TRBJ2-3; 8 bases line up with TRBD2. Germline V gene lookup returns CDR1 SGHRS and CDR2 YFSETQ. V lost 4 bases, J lost 4 bases, and 11 bases stayed unmatched. The CDR3 loop spans 16 amino acids. CDR3 nucleotide sequence: TGCGCCAGCAGCCATACCCGGGCGGGAGGTGCAGATACGCAGTATTTT. Residues: CASSHTRAGGADTQYF.

This sequence joins TRBV5-1 and TRBJ2-1, with 7 positions matching TRBD2. The J segment lost 14 bases and the V segment lost 1 base, leaving 6 bases of the junction unmatched. CDR3 size: 12 residues. The germline CDR1 and CDR2 sequences are SGHRS and YFSETQ. The CDR3 spells CASSLLEREKFF. In DNA form, the CDR3 reads TGCGCCAGCAGCTTGTTAGAGCGGGAAAAGTTCTTC.

V and J are TRBV6-2 or TRBV6-3 and TRBJ2-1; 9 bases align to TRBD2. The CDR3 is made up of 16 amino acids. The V gene end was trimmed by 0 bases and the J gene end by 6 bases; junction bases not matched to a gene: 6. The V gene's germline CDR1 is MNHEY and CDR2 SVGEGT. The DNA of the CDR3 is TGTGCCAGCAGTTACTCTCTTGCGGGGGGGTCCAATGAGCAGTTCTTC. It codes for CASSYSLAGGSNEQFF.

There are a few counts of this clonotype. The V and J genes are TRBV20-1 and TRBJ2-1; 8 positions agree with TRBD2. The V and J ends lost 6 bases and 4 bases, in that order; junction bases with no gene match: 8. This CDR3 is 14 amino acids long. Germline V lookup: CDR1 DFQATT, CDR2 SNEGSKA (reference sequence). CDR3 coding DNA: TGCAGTGCCGGCGGGGGGAGGGGGTACAATGAGCAGTTCTTC. It is translated as CSAGGGRGYNEQFF.

This rearrangement joins TRBV29-1 to TRBJ2-5; D might be TRBD1 (6 bases). V lost 2 bases and J 9 bases, leaving 16 bases between the germline ends. Germline assignment: CDR1 SQVTM and CDR2 ANQGSEA. The CDR3 is 13 amino acids. Written as DNA, the CDR3 is TGCAGCGTTGAAAAAACCGCTAAGGGGGCCCAGTACTTC. Amino acids: CSVEKTAKGAQYF.

This clonotype was picked up many times. This sequence joins TRBV29-1 and TRBJ2-7; D is possibly TRBD1 (6 bases). CDR1 is SQVTM and CDR2 is ANQGSEA in the germline V gene. CDR3 length: 13 amino acids. V dropped 1 base and J dropped 3 bases, with 10 bases sitting between them. CDR3 residues: CSVEAGAGYEQYF. CDR3 coding DNA: TGCAGCGTTGAAGCAGGGGCGGGCTACGAGCAGTACTTC.

Many counts were recorded for this clonotype. The J gene is TRBJ2-6, the V gene TRBV15; possibly TRBD1 for D (5 bases). Germline CDR1 is LNHNV and CDR2 is YYDKDF (reference sequence). V was trimmed by 6 bases and J by 1 base, leaving 7 bases between them. CDR3 length: 14 amino acids. CDR3 amino acids: CATRKGSGANVLTF. CDR3 DNA: TGTGCCACCAGGAAGGGGTCTGGGGCCAACGTCCTGACTTTC. Combining the CDR3 with reference TRBV15 and TRBJ2-6 gives the whole variable domain DAMVIQNPRYQVTQFGKPVTLSCSQTLNHNVMYWYQQKSSQAPKLLFHYYDKDFNNEADTPDNFQSRRPNTSFCFLDIRSPGLGDTAMYLCATRKGSGANVLTFGAGSRLTVL.

J is TRBJ2-3 and V is TRBV5-1; D may match TRBD1 or TRBD2 (6 bases each). V was pared by 0 bases and J by 4 bases, with 15 bases between. Germline CDR1 is SGHRS and CDR2 is YFSETQ. The CDR3 totals 16 residues. The CDR3 loop is CASSLEIGGSADTQYF. As DNA, the CDR3 is TGCGCCAGCAGCTTGGAGATAGGGGGGAGTGCAGATACGCAGTATTTT.

In this sample, this clonotype turned up a few times. The V and J genes are TRBV18 and TRBJ2-1; D is perhaps TRBD1 (5 bases). The CDR3 has 14 amino acids. V shed 1 base and J shed 8 bases, with 12 bases lying between them. CDR1 and CDR2 (germline): KGHSH, LQKENI. The CDR3 here is CASSPRQGSDEQFF. The DNA for the CDR3 is TGTGCCAGCTCACCACGTCAGGGCAGCGATGAGCAGTTCTTC.

This clonotype was seen more than once but under ten times. The chain combines TRBV5-1 with TRBJ1-1; 10 nucleotides line up with TRBD1. The junction had 8 bases not matched to a gene; V was cut back by 3 bases and J by 3 bases. CDR3 size: 16 residues. Germline CDR1 reads SGHRS; CDR2 reads YFSETQ. The CDR3 DNA follows: TGCGCCAGCAGCTCAAGACAGGGGGCGTTGGACACTGAAGCTTTCTTT. It is translated as CASSSRQGALDTEAFF.

This clonotype occurred a few times. The V and J genes are TRBV12-3 or TRBV12-4 and TRBJ2-2, with unresolved D. CDR3 length equals 14 residues. V lost 7 bases and J lost 8, with 17 bases in between. This CDR3 is CASTPSAAWGELFF. The CDR3 nucleotides are TGTGCCAGCACTCCAAGTGCTGCGTGGGGGGAGCTGTTTTTT.

V is TRBV7-6 and J is TRBJ2-5; the D gene is possibly TRBD1 (5 bases). V gave up 1 base and J gave up 5 bases, with 20 bases separating them. The CDR3 runs to 17 residues. Germline CDR1 SGHVS, CDR2 FNYEAQ. The DNA for the CDR3 is TGTGCCAGCAGCTTAGAGGGCTTGGTTTTGGGGCGGGAGACCCAGTACTTC. Protein product: CASSLEGLVLGRETQYF.

This clonotype was detected only a few times. This chain uses TRBV29-1 with TRBJ2-1; 7 nucleotides line up with TRBD2. Trimming cost V 3 bases and J 4 bases; bases outside gene matches: 0. CDR1 and CDR2 from the germline V gene are SQVTM and ANQGSEA. The CDR3 length is 12 residues. The DNA of the CDR3 is TGCAGCGTTGACGGGAGGTACAATGAGCAGTTCTTC. This translates into CSVDGRYNEQFF.

V gene TRBV28 combines with J gene TRBJ2-7, with unresolved D. Germline lookup yields CDR1 MDHEN and CDR2 SYDVKM. The CDR3 has 11 amino acids. Deletions cut 9 bases from V and 6 bases from J, with 12 bases between. The CDR3 nucleotides are TGTGCCAGTAGTACAAACTGCGAGCAGTACTTC. Translating gives CASSTNCEQYF.

This clonotype has just a few counts. The V call is TRBV6-5, the J call TRBJ2-3; D might be TRBD1 (6 bases). V was clipped by 0 bases and J by 6 bases, with 16 bases between them. The germline V gene has CDR1 MNHEY and CDR2 SVGAGI. This CDR3 has 16 residues. In nucleotides, the CDR3 is TGTGCCAGCAGTTACTCGCGACCGTTTAGGGGGGATACGCAGTATTTT. This translates into CASSYSRPFRGDTQYF.

This clonotype was seen a few times. V and J are TRBV5-1 and TRBJ2-3; 7 nucleotides line up with TRBD2. The CDR3 consists of 18 residues. V shed 4 bases, J shed 0 bases, and the junction held 14 bases outside the gene matches. Per germline, CDR1 SGHRS and CDR2 YFSETQ. The CDR3 here is CASSARPSGRASTDTQYF. Here the CDR3 DNA reads TGCGCCAGCAGCGCCCGCCCATCTGGGAGGGCGAGCACAGATACGCAGTATTTT.

This clonotype was counted between two and nine times. The V call is TRBV4-1, the J call TRBJ2-2; 9 bases align to TRBD1. Trimming took 4 bases from V and 7 from J; bases not matched to a gene: 13. Germline V gives CDR1 MGHRA, CDR2 YSYEKL. CDR3 length: 17 residues. The CDR3 loop reads CASSLGLQGAVIGELFF. CDR3 coding DNA: TGCGCCAGCAGCCTCGGATTACAGGGGGCAGTGATCGGGGAGCTGTTTTTT.

This clonotype was picked up a small number of times. The chain combines TRBV7-9 with TRBJ2-1; perhaps TRBD2 as D (5 bases). V was trimmed by 1 base and J by 4 bases, leaving 11 bases between them. CDR3 length: 15 residues. Germline assignment: CDR1 SEHNR and CDR2 FQNEAQ (reference sequence). The CDR3: CASSLGPGKYNEQFF. In DNA form, the CDR3 reads TGTGCCAGCAGCTTAGGGCCCGGGAAATACAATGAGCAGTTCTTC.

This clonotype was observed at least ten times. The genes are TRBV3-1 and TRBJ1-4; no firm D call. CDR3 length: 12 residues. In germline, CDR1 is LGHDT, CDR2 YNNKEL (reference sequence). Trimming cost V 8 bases and J 7 bases, with 11 bases left between them. Here the CDR3 reads CASSASSEKLFF. The DNA for the CDR3 is TGTGCCAGCTCCGCGTCATCTGAAAAACTGTTTTTT.

This clonotype has only a few counts. The rearrangement uses TRBV2 and TRBJ2-1, with 8 positions matching TRBD2. Looked up from germline, CDR1 is SNHLY and CDR2 is FYNNEI. The V and J ends lost 4 bases and 9 bases, in that order; junction bases with no gene match: 20. The CDR3 has 18 amino acids. CDR3 sequence reads: CASSAGLAGSSRVGEQFF. DNA of the CDR3: TGTGCCAGCAGTGCGGGGCTAGCGGGTTCCTCTCGGGTCGGTGAGCAGTTCTTC.

This clonotype was seen a few times. The rearrangement joins TRBV13 to TRBJ2-7; no clear D gene. Per germline, CDR1 PRHDT and CDR2 FYEKMQ (reference sequence). V was shortened by 7 bases and J by 0 bases, with 10 bases between the two germline ends. This CDR3 comprises 13 residues. The CDR3 spells CASTSFPSYEQYF. The CDR3, as DNA: TGTGCCAGCACCTCTTTCCCCTCCTACGAGCAGTACTTC.

The rearrangement joins TRBV5-1 to TRBJ2-3; possibly TRBD2 for D (6 bases). The CDR3 extends over 15 amino acids. The germline gives CDR1 SGHRS, CDR2 YFSETQ. V was pared by 3 bases and J by 2 bases, with 13 bases between. Here the CDR3 DNA reads TGCGCCAGCAGCTCATCCGGGACTCTCACAGATACGCAGTATTTT. This sequence encodes CASSSSGTLTDTQYF.

This clonotype has more than one count but fewer than ten. This chain joins TRBV24-1 and TRBJ2-2; 7 bases line up with TRBD1. The V and J ends lost 4 bases and 7 bases, in that order; junction bases with no gene match: 8. The CDR3 consists of 15 residues. Germline CDR1 reads KGHDR; CDR2 reads SFDVKD. CDR3 coding DNA: TGTGCCACCAGTGACCCGGACAGGTTCGGCGGGGAGCTGTTTTTT. Its protein is CATSDPDRFGGELFF.